A selection of T cell receptor beta chains follows, all from one sample in a study of graft-versus-host responses after intestinal transplantation. Antigens for these TCRs are unknown. Assay used: immunoSEQ multiplex PCR; TCRdb lists only in-frame clones, some missing. The sample consists of approximately 77,000 clones, 85% to 90% of them appearing once. Sequencing used unstimulated CD4+ T cells sorted from spleen or lymph node cells, obtained before intestinal transplant. The source of these receptors is a human donor who received an intestinal transplant. Both conserved end residues are part of each CDR3. Each record gives: D gene, clone size, V gene, J gene, CDR3 protein, CDR3 DNA. The D gene is left open where the match is weak. Only some rows state a clone size, as once, few, many or a class for expanded clones.

D gene: TRBD1
clone size: -
V gene: TRBV28
J gene: TRBJ2-1
CDR3 protein: CASRVGQGPNEQFF
CDR3 DNA: TGTGCCAGCAGGGTCGGACAGGGTCCCAATGAGCAGTTCTTC

D gene: -
clone size: -
V gene: TRBV7-9
J gene: TRBJ1-1
CDR3 protein: CASSLGQMNTEAFF
CDR3 DNA: TGTGCCAGCAGCTTAGGACAGATGAACACTGAAGCTTTCTTT

D gene: -
clone size: -
V gene: TRBV5-1
J gene: TRBJ2-1
CDR3 protein: CASSYWGGGSSYNEQFF
CDR3 DNA: TGCGCCAGCAGCTACTGGGGAGGGGGGAGCTCCTACAATGAGCAGTTCTTC

D gene: -
clone size: -
V gene: TRBV18
J gene: TRBJ2-7
CDR3 protein: CASSPQAGIYYEQYF
CDR3 DNA: TGTGCCAGCTCACCACAGGCGGGCATTTACTACGAGCAGTACTTC

D gene: -
clone size: -
V gene: TRBV7-9
J gene: TRBJ1-1
CDR3 protein: CASSWGQPNTEAFF
CDR3 DNA: TGTGCCAGCAGCTGGGGACAACCGAACACTGAAGCTTTCTTT

D gene: -
clone size: once
V gene: TRBV20-1
J gene: TRBJ2-1
CDR3 protein: CSARLYNEQFF
CDR3 DNA: TGCAGTGCTAGACTGTACAATGAGCAGTTCTTC

D gene: TRBD1
clone size: -
V gene: TRBV28
J gene: TRBJ1-5
CDR3 protein: CASSSPTGLGNQPQHF
CDR3 DNA: TGTGCCAGCAGTTCCCCGACAGGGTTAGGCAATCAGCCCCAGCATTTT

D gene: -
clone size: -
V gene: TRBV19
J gene: TRBJ2-6
CDR3 protein: CASSGPGGANVLTF
CDR3 DNA: TGTGCCAGCTCTGGCCCGGGAGGGGCCAACGTCCTGACTTTC

D gene: TRBD1
clone size: -
V gene: TRBV5-8
J gene: TRBJ1-5
CDR3 protein: CASSTGDRVNQPQHF
CDR3 DNA: TGTGCCAGCAGCACCGGGGACAGGGTAAATCAGCCCCAGCATTTT

D gene: TRBD1
clone size: -
V gene: TRBV7-3
J gene: TRBJ2-2
CDR3 protein: CASSSGTGNTGELFF
CDR3 DNA: TGTGCCAGCAGCTCCGGGACAGGGAACACCGGGGAGCTGTTTTTT

D gene: -
clone size: -
V gene: TRBV7-9
J gene: TRBJ1-5
CDR3 protein: CASSLVADQPQHF
CDR3 DNA: TGTGCCAGCAGCTTAGTTGCGGATCAGCCCCAGCATTTT

D gene: TRBD2
clone size: -
V gene: TRBV18
J gene: TRBJ2-5
CDR3 protein: CASSPLPAGVGETQYF
CDR3 DNA: TGTGCCAGCTCACCCCTCCCAGCGGGGGTAGGGGAGACCCAGTACTTC

D gene: -
clone size: -
V gene: TRBV5-1
J gene: TRBJ2-1
CDR3 protein: CASSLAAGSSYNEQFF
CDR3 DNA: TGCGCCAGCAGCTTGGCGGCGGGTAGCTCCTACAATGAGCAGTTCTTC

D gene: TRBD1
clone size: -
V gene: TRBV11-2
J gene: TRBJ2-3
CDR3 protein: CASSMGQGALDTQYF
CDR3 DNA: TGTGCCAGCAGCATGGGACAGGGGGCGTTAGATACGCAGTATTTT

D gene: -
clone size: -
V gene: TRBV5-1
J gene: TRBJ1-2
CDR3 protein: CASSFDSAYTF
CDR3 DNA: TGCGCCAGCAGCTTCGACAGTGCCTACACCTTC

D gene: -
clone size: -
V gene: TRBV4-2
J gene: TRBJ1-2
CDR3 protein: CASSQAHRDNYGYTF
CDR3 DNA: TGTGCCAGCAGCCAAGCCCACAGGGATAACTATGGCTACACCTTC

D gene: -
clone size: -
V gene: TRBV5-1
J gene: TRBJ1-1
CDR3 protein: CASRNGEDTEAFF
CDR3 DNA: TGCGCCAGCAGAAACGGGGAGGACACTGAAGCTTTCTTT

D gene: TRBD1
clone size: -
V gene: TRBV6-6
J gene: TRBJ2-5
CDR3 protein: CASSYQDRGQETQYF
CDR3 DNA: TGTGCCAGCAGTTACCAGGACAGGGGACAAGAGACCCAGTACTTC

D gene: TRBD1
clone size: -
V gene: TRBV27
J gene: TRBJ1-4
CDR3 protein: CASSSFGQGNEKLFF
CDR3 DNA: TGTGCCAGCAGTTCCTTCGGACAGGGGAATGAAAAACTGTTTTTT

D gene: -
clone size: -
V gene: TRBV11-2
J gene: TRBJ2-7
CDR3 protein: CASSRRGVYEQYF
CDR3 DNA: TGTGCCAGCAGCCGGAGGGGAGTATACGAGCAGTACTTC

D gene: TRBD2
clone size: -
V gene: TRBV7-9
J gene: TRBJ2-2
CDR3 protein: CASSTVAGGNTGELFF
CDR3 DNA: TGTGCCAGCAGCACGGTAGCGGGGGGGAACACCGGGGAGCTGTTTTTT

D gene: -
clone size: -
V gene: TRBV6-6
J gene: TRBJ1-4
CDR3 protein: CASILGGGNEKLFF
CDR3 DNA: TGTGCCAGCATTCTTGGGGGCGGTAATGAAAAACTGTTTTTT

D gene: -
clone size: -
V gene: TRBV30
J gene: TRBJ1-2
CDR3 protein: CAWSVQIYGYTF
CDR3 DNA: TGTGCCTGGAGTGTACAGATCTATGGCTACACCTTC

D gene: TRBD2
clone size: -
V gene: TRBV9
J gene: TRBJ2-5
CDR3 protein: CASSLGGVAGGPETQYF
CDR3 DNA: TGTGCCAGCAGCCTAGGGGGGGTAGCGGGAGGGCCAGAGACCCAGTACTTC

D gene: TRBD2
clone size: -
V gene: TRBV5-4
J gene: TRBJ2-1
CDR3 protein: CASSVGGRGGGDYNEQFF
CDR3 DNA: TGTGCCAGCAGCGTTGGTGGGCGGGGGGGCGGCGACTACAATGAGCAGTTCTTC